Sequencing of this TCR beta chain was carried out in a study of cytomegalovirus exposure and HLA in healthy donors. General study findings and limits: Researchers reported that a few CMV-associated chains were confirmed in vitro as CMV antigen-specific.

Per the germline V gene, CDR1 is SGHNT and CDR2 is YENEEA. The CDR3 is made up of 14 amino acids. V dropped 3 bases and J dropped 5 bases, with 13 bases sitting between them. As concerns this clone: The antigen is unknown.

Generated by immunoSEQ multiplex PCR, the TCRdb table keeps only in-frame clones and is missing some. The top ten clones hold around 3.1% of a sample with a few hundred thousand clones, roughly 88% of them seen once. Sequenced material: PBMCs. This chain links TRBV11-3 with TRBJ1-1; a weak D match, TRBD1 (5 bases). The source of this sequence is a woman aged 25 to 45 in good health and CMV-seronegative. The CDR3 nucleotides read TGTGCCAGCAGCTTGACGGGGGAGTCGACTGAAGCTTTCTTT. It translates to CASSLTGESTEAFF.